These 21 T cell receptor beta chains originate from one sample sequenced in a study of naive CD8 T cells in extremely preterm neonates. Sequenced by immunoSEQ multiplex PCR; TCRdb stores in-frame clones only, minus some. Of about 7,300 clones listed, 80% to 95% are singletons. Deliveries were elective term cesareans at roughly 37-41 weeks, with no labor or membrane rupture. Material: naive CD8+ T cells from cord blood. The receptors shown here come from a newborn in good health.

The chain employs TRBV19 and TRBJ2-7, with D tentatively TRBD1 (6 bases). CDR1 and CDR2 (germline): LNHDA, SQIVND (reference sequence). CDR3 length: 12 amino acids. The V and J ends lost 5 bases and 4 bases respectively, with 9 bases between them. Written as DNA, the CDR3 is TGTGCCAGTAGTGCCCAGGGGTACGAGCAGTACTTC. The encoded protein is CASSAQGYEQYF.

The chain has TRBV6-5 and TRBJ2-5, with 13 bases identical to TRBD2. The tail of the sequence fits TRBJ2-7 better, so the J call may be wrong. Germline CDR1 is MNHEY and CDR2 is SVGAGI. The CDR3 runs 14 residues. Here the CDR3 DNA reads TGTGCCAGCAGGGGACTAGCGGGGATTTACGAGCAGTACTTC. Translated, it gives CASRGLAGIYEQYF.

This clone was observed once. CDR3 in DNA: TGCGCCAGCAGCCTTAGGACAGGGGGCAGCGAGCAGTACTTC. Translated: CASSLRTGGSEQYF. The chain employs TRBV5-1 and TRBJ2-7, with 11 bases lining up with TRBD1. The CDR3 totals 14 residues. The germline gives CDR1 SGHRS, CDR2 YFSETQ. Trimming took 4 bases from V and 6 from J; bases not matched to a gene: 6.

This clone was detected only once. The V and J genes are TRBV7-2 and TRBJ2-1; the match to TRBD2 covers 16 bases. The CDR3 is 15 amino acids. Per the germline V gene, CDR1 is SGHTA and CDR2 is FQGNSA. Unmatched junction bases numbered 2, after V lost 5 bases and J lost 7 bases. The CDR3: CASSPGLAGGNEQFF. For the CDR3, the DNA is TGTGCCAGCAGCCCGGGACTAGCGGGAGGGAATGAGCAGTTCTTC.

V and J are TRBV4-1 and TRBJ2-6; perhaps TRBD1 as D (6 bases). V gave up 0 bases and J gave up 0 bases, with 15 bases separating them. CDR3 length: 19 amino acids. Germline V gene sequence: CDR1 MGHRA, CDR2 YSYEKL. This CDR3 reads CASSQDSQGYNSGANVLTF. For the CDR3, the DNA is TGCGCCAGCAGCCAAGATTCACAGGGTTACAACTCTGGGGCCAACGTCCTGACTTTC.

The V call is TRBV5-1, the J call TRBJ1-1; maybe TRBD1 (6 bases). V gave up 1 base and J gave up 1 base, with 14 bases separating them. The CDR3 is 16 residues long. Germline CDR1 is SGHRS and CDR2 is YFSETQ. CDR3 protein: CASSLRAGVANTEAFF. The CDR3 DNA reads TGCGCCAGCAGCTTGAGGGCAGGGGTAGCGAACACTGAAGCTTTCTTT.

The chain is built from TRBV25-1 and TRBJ2-7, with 9 bases that match TRBD2. Germline values: CDR1 MGHDK, CDR2 SYGVNS. This CDR3 comprises 15 residues. Trimming cost V 0 bases and J 2 bases; bases outside gene matches: 2. The CDR3 loop reads CASSEYSGRAYEQYF. DNA for the CDR3: TGTGCCAGCAGTGAATATAGCGGGAGAGCCTACGAGCAGTACTTC.

The V gene is TRBV5-4, the J gene TRBJ1-2; maybe TRBD1 (6 bases). The CDR3 runs to 15 residues. V was shortened by 0 bases and J by 4 bases, with 13 bases between the two germline ends. CDR1 and CDR2 from the germline V gene are SGHNT and YYREEE (reference sequence). The CDR3 DNA follows: TGTGCCAGCAGCTTGGCGGGGAGGGACACCTATGGCTACACCTTC. This sequence encodes CASSLAGRDTYGYTF.

The J gene is TRBJ2-5, the V gene TRBV12-2; the table calls TRBD2, which could not be checked here. TRBJ2-7 explains the end of the DNA better; the J call may be wrong. TRBV12-2 is deemed a pseudogene. The CDR3 sequence is 15 residues long. The CDR3 DNA follows: TGTGCAAGTCGCTTCCGGGATTCCGGGCTCTACGAGCAGTACTTC. Its protein is CASRFRDSGLYEQYF.

The chain employs TRBV6-5 and TRBJ1-1; D is ambiguous. The germline V gene encodes CDR1 MNHEY and CDR2 SVGAGI. Deletions cut 2 bases from V and 0 bases from J, with 10 bases between. The CDR3 has 15 amino acids. The CDR3 spells CASSYARTLNTEAFF. The CDR3 DNA sequence: TGTGCCAGCAGTTACGCCAGGACTTTGAACACTGAAGCTTTCTTT.

J is TRBJ1-1 and V is TRBV14; D not certain. The CDR3 has 14 amino acids. V was cut by 0 bases and J by 4 bases, with 9 bases left in between. Germline CDR1 and CDR2: SGHDN and FVKESK. This CDR3 reads CASSQESGFTEAFF. The CDR3 DNA reads as TGTGCCAGCAGCCAAGAATCAGGTTTCACTGAAGCTTTCTTT.

V usage is TRBV7-9 and J usage is TRBJ2-7, with D unclear. The CDR3 is made up of 15 amino acids. V was cut by 4 bases and J by 1 base, with 14 bases left in between. Germline CDR1 and CDR2: SEHNR and FQNEAQ (reference sequence). The CDR3 DNA follows: TGTGCCAGCAGCTCATCGTCACTTGGTTCCTACGAGCAGTACTTC. It yields the protein CASSSSSLGSYEQYF.

The J gene is TRBJ1-2, the V gene TRBV30; possible D gene TRBD1, 6 bases. V was clipped by 0 bases and J by 8 bases, with 19 bases between them. The CDR3 runs to 15 residues. Germline lookup yields CDR1 GTSNPN and CDR2 SVGIG (reference sequence). The CDR3 reads CAWSVPGQGQSGYTF. The CDR3 nucleotides read TGTGCCTGGAGTGTACCGGGGCAGGGGCAAAGCGGCTACACCTTC.

With respect to this clone: Different DNA sequences within this sample yield the same CDR3. The chain combines TRBV29-1 with TRBJ1-4, with no clear D. Per germline, CDR1 SQVTM and CDR2 ANQGSEA. This CDR3 is built from 15 residues. V was pared by 4 bases and J by 1 base, with 13 bases between. The CDR3 sequence: CSVVSGRGTNEKLFF. CDR3 in DNA: TGCAGCGTTGTTTCCGGGCGGGGAACTAATGAAAAACTGTTTTTT.

This rearrangement joins TRBV6-5 to TRBJ1-2; TRBD1 matches at 10 bases. This CDR3 is built from 14 residues. Germline CDR1 is MNHEY and CDR2 is SVGAGI. Trimming took 6 bases from V and 6 from J; bases not matched to a gene: 7. CDR3 in DNA: TGTGCCAGCAGGTATAGACAGGGGGCAGATGGCTACACCTTC. This sequence encodes CASRYRQGADGYTF.

The chain employs TRBV27 and TRBJ1-5; D is possibly TRBD1 (5 bases). V was trimmed by 0 bases and J by 3 bases, leaving 6 bases between them. Germline CDR1 and CDR2: MNHEY and SMNVEV (reference sequence). The CDR3 runs to 14 residues. Here the CDR3 DNA reads TGTGCCAGCAGTTTATCAGGGGACAATCAGCCCCAGCATTTT. It specifies CASSLSGDNQPQHF.

This clone was counted a single time. The rearrangement links TRBV30 to TRBJ1-3; 7 bases fit TRBD1. Germline-derived CDR1 and CDR2 are GTSNPN and SVGIG (reference sequence). CDR3 length equals 16 residues. Trimming cost V 3 bases and J 0 bases; bases outside gene matches: 8. The CDR3 bases are TGTGCCTGGAGCAGGGGGACACAGACCTCTGGAAACACCATATATTTT. Translation gives CAWSRGTQTSGNTIYF.

In this sample, this clone turned up once. J is TRBJ2-5 and V is TRBV2; D unresolved. Trimming cost V 3 bases and J 2 bases, with 4 bases left between them. CDR1 is SNHLY and CDR2 is FYNNEI in the germline V gene. The CDR3 has 12 amino acids. The CDR3 region is CASSDLQETQYF. In DNA, the CDR3 is TGTGCCAGCAGTGACTTACAAGAGACCCAGTACTTC.

This clone was detected a few times. The chain uses TRBV7-9 and TRBJ2-7; TRBD1 is a possible D gene (5 bases). Trimming took off 5 bases at V and 2 bases at J, with 7 bases between the two ends. CDR1 SEHNR and CDR2 FQNEAQ come from the germline V gene (reference sequence). The CDR3 is 12 amino acids. CDR3 coding DNA: TGTGCCAGCAGCGGACAAACCTACGAGCAGTACTTC. This translates into CASSGQTYEQYF.

The rearrangement links TRBV27 to TRBJ1-5; 8 bases align to TRBD1. CDR3 length equals 14 residues. The germline V gene encodes CDR1 MNHEY and CDR2 SMNVEV (reference sequence). With 3 bases clipped from V and 2 bases from J, the junction kept 0 bases outside the gene matches. The CDR3 DNA sequence: TGTGCCAGCAGTTTGGACAGGGGCAATCAGCCCCAGCATTTT. It encodes CASSLDRGNQPQHF.

The chain recombines TRBV7-6 with TRBJ2-7, with TRBD2 matching over 7 bases. Trimming at V came to 0 bases and at J to 0 bases, leaving 2 bases not matched to a gene. The germline V gene encodes CDR1 SGHVS and CDR2 FNYEAQ. This CDR3 is 15 amino acids long. The CDR3 region is CASSLAGGPSYEQYF. CDR3 nucleotide sequence: TGTGCCAGCAGCTTAGCGGGAGGGCCCTCCTACGAGCAGTACTTC.